This TCR beta chain comes out of a study of shared clonotypes between healthy human individuals. Only CD45RO-negative cells positively selected for CCR7 counted as naive CD8 cells, so terminally differentiated effector memory CD45RA+ cells were excluded. The assay was immunoSEQ multiplex PCR, and TCRdb's table has in-frame clones only and misses some. The sample includes more than 2 million clones, roughly 95% of them seen just once. Trimming stripped 0 bases from V and 5 bases from J, with 11 bases between. Germline loops: CDR1 SGHAT, CDR2 FQNNGV. The CDR3 totals 14 residues. The sequence was obtained from a man aged 18 to 35 in good health. Sequenced material: naive CD8+ T cells sorted from blood. This sequence joins TRBV11-2 and TRBJ2-7; D is possibly TRBD1 (6 bases). CDR3 sequence reads: CASSLEQGINEQYF. The DNA of the CDR3 is TGTGCCAGCAGCTTAGAACAGGGTATCAACGAGCAGTACTTC.